This TCR beta chain emerged from a study of neurological immune-mediated disorders. This clonotype has ten or more counts. A 10-nucleotide random UMI tagged transcripts in template-switch 5'RACE cDNA synthesis. Each CDR3 protein gets one entry after TCRdb re-called the 5' RACE reads with MiXCR. The profile shows about 46,000 distinct CDR3 sequences, under 2% of them singletons. CDR1 and CDR2 (germline): SGDLS, YYNGEE. The CDR3 sequence is 14 residues long. The V gene end was trimmed by 4 bases and the J gene end by 7 bases; junction bases not matched to a gene: 10. The material sequenced was PBMCs. The genes are TRBV9 and TRBJ2-7; 8 bases are a match to TRBD1. The receptor's source is a woman between 40 and 50 years old with multiple sclerosis. DNA for the CDR3: TGTGCCAGCAGCCTAAGGGACAGGATGGGGGAGCAGTACTTC. This sequence encodes CASSLRDRMGEQYF.